The 10 T cell receptor beta chains below were found in one sample sequenced in a study of T cell changes during pregnancy in multiple sclerosis. Repertoires were generated with immunoSEQ multiplex PCR, while TCRdb's copy carries only in-frame clones and drops some. The sample yields approximately 85,000 clones, less than 95% seen once. Sequenced here: peripheral blood, sampled in the third trimester of pregnancy. The receptors originated from a female donor with multiple sclerosis, enrolled in a pregnancy study.

This chain connects TRBV5-4 to TRBJ2-3, with D perhaps TRBD2 (7 bases). The CDR3 runs to 13 residues. Trimming stripped 6 bases from V and 5 bases from J, with 13 bases between. Germline CDR1 SGHNT, CDR2 YYREEE (reference sequence). The CDR3 protein is CASTGGREDTQYF. CDR3 DNA sequence: TGTGCCAGCACGGGGGGCCGTGAAGATACGCAGTATTTT.

V usage is TRBV27 and J usage is TRBJ2-7; D call uncertain. CDR1 and CDR2 (germline): MNHEY, SMNVEV (reference sequence). Trimming shortened V by 0 bases and J by 2 bases, and 8 bases separated the two germline ends. The CDR3 has 14 amino acids. This CDR3 is CASSLSWLAYEQYF. DNA of the CDR3: TGTGCCAGCAGTTTATCGTGGCTCGCCTACGAGCAGTACTTC.

The chain combines TRBV27 with TRBJ1-2; no firm D call. Germline V gene lookup returns CDR1 MNHEY and CDR2 SMNVEV (reference sequence). This CDR3 region has 15 residues. The germline V and J ends were trimmed by 2 bases and 6 bases, with 16 bases remaining between them. The CDR3 reads CASSLMGGGYDGYTF. The CDR3 DNA is TGTGCCAGCAGTTTAATGGGTGGAGGATACGATGGCTACACCTTC.

The chain joins TRBV7-9 to TRBJ2-3, with TRBD2 matching 11 bases. The CDR3 length is 18 residues. Trimming removed 5 bases from V and 4 bases from J; junction bases left unmatched: 14. Germline-derived CDR1 and CDR2 are SEHNR and FQNEAQ (reference sequence). CDR3 loop: CASSPTAQTSGVSDTQYF. In nucleotides, the CDR3 is TGTGCCAGCAGCCCCACCGCCCAGACTAGCGGGGTGTCAGATACGCAGTATTTT.

V is TRBV2 and J is TRBJ1-6; 9 bases are a match to TRBD1. Germline CDR1 SNHLY, CDR2 FYNNEI. This CDR3 contains 13 residues. V shed 10 bases and J 9 bases; nucleotides not matched to a gene: 7. CDR3 loop: CANAQGASSPLHF. CDR3 DNA sequence: TGTGCCAACGCACAGGGGGCCTCTTCACCCCTCCACTTT.

This chain connects TRBV19 to TRBJ2-1, with D unclear. The CDR3 runs 14 residues. V lost 0 bases and J lost 1, with 4 bases in between. Germline V gene sequence: CDR1 LNHDA, CDR2 SQIVND (reference sequence). CDR3 region: CASSIEESYNEQFF. For the CDR3, the DNA is TGTGCCAGTAGTATAGAGGAGTCCTACAATGAGCAGTTCTTC.

The chain is built from TRBV5-4 and TRBJ1-2; TRBD1 matches at 10 bases. The CDR3 has 14 amino acids. In germline, CDR1 is SGHNT, CDR2 YYREEE (reference sequence). V dropped 4 bases and J dropped 4; count of bases not matched to a gene: 4. The CDR3 sequence is CASSPGQGIYGYTF. Here the CDR3 DNA reads TGTGCCAGCAGCCCGGGACAGGGGATCTATGGCTACACCTTC.

V usage is TRBV21-1 and J usage is TRBJ1-5; whether TRBD1, the table's D call, matches the DNA was not checked. TRBV21-1 has pseudogene status. CDR3 length: 13 residues. CDR3 bases: TGTGCCAGCTCACCGACAGGGAATCAGCCCCAGCATTTT. This sequence encodes CASSPTGNQPQHF.

This rearrangement joins TRBV4-1 to TRBJ2-3; weak D call: TRBD1 (7 bases). From germline, CDR1 is MGHRA and CDR2 YSYEKL. V was shortened by 4 bases and J by 0 bases, with 23 bases between the two germline ends. The CDR3 length is 19 residues. The CDR3 reads CASSPEGARIARSTDTQYF. The CDR3 nucleotides read TGCGCCAGCAGCCCGGAGGGGGCTAGAATAGCCCGCAGCACAGATACGCAGTATTTT.

The chain is built from TRBV29-1 and TRBJ1-2, with D maybe TRBD1 (5 bases). The germline V gene has CDR1 SQVTM and CDR2 ANQGSEA. The length of the CDR3 is 16 residues. V was trimmed by 4 bases and J by 4 bases, leaving 22 bases between them. Here the CDR3 reads CSVVVGHRYTSYGYTF. The CDR3 bases are TGCAGCGTTGTCGTAGGACACCGATACACCTCCTATGGCTACACCTTC.